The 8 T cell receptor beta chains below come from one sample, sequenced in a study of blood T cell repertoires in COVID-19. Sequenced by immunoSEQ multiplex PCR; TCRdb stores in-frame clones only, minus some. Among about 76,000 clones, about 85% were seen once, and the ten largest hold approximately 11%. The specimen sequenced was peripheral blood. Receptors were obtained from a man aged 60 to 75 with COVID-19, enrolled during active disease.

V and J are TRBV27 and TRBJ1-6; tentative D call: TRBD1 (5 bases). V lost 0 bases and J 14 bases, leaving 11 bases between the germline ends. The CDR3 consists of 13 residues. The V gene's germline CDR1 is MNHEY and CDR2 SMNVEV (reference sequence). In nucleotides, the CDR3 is TGTGCCAGCAGTTTATCCCAGGGTTTCACCCTCCACTTT. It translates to CASSLSQGFTLHF.

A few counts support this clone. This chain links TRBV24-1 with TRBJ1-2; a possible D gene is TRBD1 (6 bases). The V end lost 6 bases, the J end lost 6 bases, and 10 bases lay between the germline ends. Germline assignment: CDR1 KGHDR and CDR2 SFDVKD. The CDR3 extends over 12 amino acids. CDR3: CATSRQGHGYTF. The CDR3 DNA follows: TGTGCCACCAGTCGGCAGGGGCATGGCTACACCTTC.

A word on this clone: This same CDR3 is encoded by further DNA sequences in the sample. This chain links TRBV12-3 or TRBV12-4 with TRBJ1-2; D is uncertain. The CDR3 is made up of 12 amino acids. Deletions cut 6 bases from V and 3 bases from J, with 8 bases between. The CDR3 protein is CASSLSDYGYTF. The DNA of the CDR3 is TGTGCCAGCAGCCTATCTGACTATGGCTACACCTTC.

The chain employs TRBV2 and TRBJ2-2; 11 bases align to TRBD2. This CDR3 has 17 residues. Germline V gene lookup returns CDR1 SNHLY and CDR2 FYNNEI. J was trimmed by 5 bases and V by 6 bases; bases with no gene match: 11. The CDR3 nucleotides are TGTGCCAGCAGGGGACTAGCGGTGACCTCGTGGACCGGGGAGCTGTTTTTT. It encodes CASRGLAVTSWTGELFF. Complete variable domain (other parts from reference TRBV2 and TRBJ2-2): EPEVTQTPSHQVTQMGQEVILRCVPISNHLYFYWYRQILGQKVEFLVSFYNNEISEKSEIFDDQFSVERPDGSNFTLKIRSTKLEDSAMYFCASRGLAVTSWTGELFFGEGSRLTVL.

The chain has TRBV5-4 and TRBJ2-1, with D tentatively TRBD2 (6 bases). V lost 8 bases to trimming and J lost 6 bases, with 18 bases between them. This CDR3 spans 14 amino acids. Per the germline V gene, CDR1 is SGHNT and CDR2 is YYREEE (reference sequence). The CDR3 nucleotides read TGTGCCAGACCTTCTTCGGGAGATGGCAATGAGCAGTTCTTC. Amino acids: CARPSSGDGNEQFF.

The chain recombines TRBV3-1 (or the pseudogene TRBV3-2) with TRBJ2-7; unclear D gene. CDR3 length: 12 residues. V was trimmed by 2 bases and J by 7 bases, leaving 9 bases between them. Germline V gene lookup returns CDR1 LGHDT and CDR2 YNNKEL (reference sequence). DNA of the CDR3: TGTGCCAGCAGCCAACTAGGTAGGGAGCAGTACTTC. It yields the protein CASSQLGREQYF.

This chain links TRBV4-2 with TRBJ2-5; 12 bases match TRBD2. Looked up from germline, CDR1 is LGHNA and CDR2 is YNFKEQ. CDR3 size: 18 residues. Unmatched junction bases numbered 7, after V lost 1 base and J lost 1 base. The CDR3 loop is CASSQVVLAGGPQETQYF. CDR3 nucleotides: TGTGCCAGCAGCCAAGTTGTACTAGCGGGAGGACCCCAAGAGACCCAGTACTTC.

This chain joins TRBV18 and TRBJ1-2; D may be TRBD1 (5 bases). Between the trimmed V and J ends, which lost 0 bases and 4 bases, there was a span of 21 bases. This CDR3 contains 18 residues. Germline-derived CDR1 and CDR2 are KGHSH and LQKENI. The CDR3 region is CASSPPGSSGKMGYGYTF. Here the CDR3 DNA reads TGTGCCAGCTCACCACCGGGGTCTTCAGGGAAGATGGGCTATGGCTACACCTTC.